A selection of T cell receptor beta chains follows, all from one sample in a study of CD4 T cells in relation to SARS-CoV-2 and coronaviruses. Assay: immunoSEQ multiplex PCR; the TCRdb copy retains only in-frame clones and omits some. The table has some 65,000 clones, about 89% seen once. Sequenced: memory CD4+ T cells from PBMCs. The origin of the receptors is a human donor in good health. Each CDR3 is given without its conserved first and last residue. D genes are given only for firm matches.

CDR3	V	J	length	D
ASSLGDYTEAF	TRBV3-1/TRBV3-2	TRBJ1-1	11	-
ASSPGLENTEAF	TRBV3-1/TRBV3-2	TRBJ1-1	12	-
SVDSFASGRIGSTDTQY	TRBV29-1	TRBJ2-3	17	TRBD2
ASSRAAYGYT	TRBV19	TRBJ1-2	10	-
ASSPGTGGYEQY	TRBV7-2	TRBJ2-7	12	TRBD1
ANPKVRETQY	TRBV11-3	TRBJ2-5	10	-
AWSVTLPGQGAYEQY	TRBV30	TRBJ2-7	15	TRBD1
ASSDRTSQEKLF	TRBV25-1	TRBJ1-4	12	-
ASSLTGQENSPLH	TRBV7-2	TRBJ1-6	13	TRBD1
AIGQGYENTIY	TRBV10-3	TRBJ1-3	11	-
SLGTGNYGYT	TRBV29-1	TRBJ1-2	10	TRBD1
ASSLRTSGAGDTQY	TRBV18	TRBJ2-3	14	TRBD2
ASSYLNTGELF	TRBV7-9	TRBJ2-2	11	-
ATLARDRGRNIQY	TRBV6-5	TRBJ2-4	13	TRBD1
ASSLEADTQY	TRBV5-1	TRBJ2-3	10	-
AIPSWEEEKLF	TRBV7-9	TRBJ1-4	11	-
ASSYMPGLSEAF	TRBV6-5	TRBJ1-1	12	-
ASLRQGNSPLH	TRBV28	TRBJ1-6	11	TRBD1
ASSSGDSGKTGELF	TRBV5-1	TRBJ2-2	14	-
ASSWDKETQY	TRBV5-1	TRBJ2-5	10	-
ASSPRAADNEQF	TRBV18	TRBJ2-1	12	-
ASSQAQGSGDTQY	TRBV3-1/TRBV3-2	TRBJ2-3	13	-
ASSFGRGALNIQY	TRBV5-1	TRBJ2-4	13	-
ASSVGTANQPQH	TRBV9	TRBJ1-5	12	-
ASSHRAEQF	TRBV14	TRBJ2-1	9	-
ASSLDRGAYNEQF	TRBV5-4	TRBJ2-1	13	TRBD1
ASSIEDRGEPQH	TRBV19	TRBJ1-5	12	TRBD1
ASSLGTGGYQPQH	TRBV18	TRBJ1-5	13	-
ASSLDNLAGLQF	TRBV7-2	TRBJ2-1	12	TRBD2
ASSKDGTSVVGSSYEQY	TRBV21-1	TRBJ2-7	17	-
ASGTGGASLAGYT	TRBV30	TRBJ1-2	13	TRBD1
ASSTEGGEKLF	TRBV9	TRBJ1-4	11	-
ASRRGGIYEQY	TRBV12-3/TRBV12-4	TRBJ2-7	11	TRBD2
AINRRSGGNNEQF	TRBV10-3	TRBJ2-1	13	-
ASSLARGANEKLF	TRBV7-9	TRBJ1-4	13	-
ASSEAPGHRELF	TRBV6-1	TRBJ2-2	12	-
ASSLVEGAGEAF	TRBV5-1	TRBJ1-1	12	TRBD1
ASSWTETEAF	TRBV28	TRBJ1-1	10	-
ASSQVPGLAGSYEQY	TRBV4-1	TRBJ2-7	15	TRBD2
ASSLGGAGYQETQY	TRBV5-4	TRBJ2-5	14	-
ASSQGTSSYNEQF	TRBV11-3	TRBJ2-1	13	-
ASSSRAGELF	TRBV13	TRBJ2-2	10	-
ASSVAPDSIEQY	TRBV2	TRBJ2-7	12	-
ASSEGAGLNSPLH	TRBV3-1/TRBV3-2	TRBJ1-6	13	TRBD1
ASSPQAGRSTDTQY	TRBV18	TRBJ2-3	14	TRBD2
ASRSTGLRTDTQY	TRBV28	TRBJ2-3	13	-
ASSQQEDQPQH	TRBV18	TRBJ1-5	11	-
ATSGRQFNQPQH	TRBV24-1	TRBJ1-5	12	-
ASRGGGITTDTQY	TRBV5-4	TRBJ2-3	13	TRBD1
ASKMEGPTDTQY	TRBV2	TRBJ2-3	12	-
ASSEGPDRKLF	TRBV19	TRBJ1-4	11	-
ASSLAFTDTQY	TRBV27	TRBJ2-3	11	-
ASSQFLRGADTQY	TRBV3-1/TRBV3-2	TRBJ2-3	13	-